What follows describes a single T cell receptor beta chain. Its antigen is still unknown. The data were produced by immunoSEQ multiplex PCR, yet TCRdb's version contains in-frame clones alone and is incomplete. The data contain under 75,000 clones, roughly 80% of them singletons. This specimen comes from a study of vaccination effects on CD4 cells after COVID-19. CDR1 and CDR2 (germline): SGHTA, FQGNSA. The CDR3 has 15 amino acids. V was trimmed by 5 bases and J by 4 bases, leaving 12 bases between them. Sequencing in the ViraFEST assay came after antigen-specific CD4+ T cells had been expanded with viral peptide pools, which were used to stimulate PBMC. Culturing for about 9 days preceded CD4+ T cell isolation. Among the vaccine recipients, none had a prior SARS-CoV-2 infection, and nucleocapsid antibodies were negative. Cells had half their medium changed to IL-2 medium on days 3 and 7.

The chain recombines TRBV7-2 with TRBJ2-6, with D unresolved. The specimen comprised CD4+ T cells from PBMCs cultured with SARS-CoV-2 spike peptides, sampled before COVID-19 vaccination. The source of this sequence is a human donor who received a COVID-19 vaccine. The CDR3 nucleotides are TGTGCCAGCAGCCCTCTGTCCGTAGGGGCCAACGTCCTGACTTTC. Its translation: CASSPLSVGANVLTF.